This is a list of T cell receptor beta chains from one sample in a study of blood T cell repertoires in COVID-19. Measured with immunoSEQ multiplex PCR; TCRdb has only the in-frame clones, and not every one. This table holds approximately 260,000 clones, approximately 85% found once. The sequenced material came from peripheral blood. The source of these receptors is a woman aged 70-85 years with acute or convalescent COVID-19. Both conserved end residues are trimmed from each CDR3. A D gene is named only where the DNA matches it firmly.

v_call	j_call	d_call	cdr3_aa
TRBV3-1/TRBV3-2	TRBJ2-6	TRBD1	ASSPWTGSGANVLT
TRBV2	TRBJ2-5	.	ASSLLRGWETQY
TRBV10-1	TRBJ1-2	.	ASSESGRPQGYT
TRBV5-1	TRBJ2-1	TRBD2	ASSLTGLADGEQF
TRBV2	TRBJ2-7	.	ASSRRAHEQY
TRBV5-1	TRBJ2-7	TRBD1	ASSLASDRGRQQY
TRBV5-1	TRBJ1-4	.	ASSAGWTGNEKLF
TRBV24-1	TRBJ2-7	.	ATSGNHLAHEQY
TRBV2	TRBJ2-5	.	ASTTSRRETQY
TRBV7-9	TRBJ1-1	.	ASSSSGVNTEAF
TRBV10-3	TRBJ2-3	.	AISESKGQGGADTQY
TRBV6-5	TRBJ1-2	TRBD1	ASSQTGTVYGYT
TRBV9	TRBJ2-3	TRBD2	ASSDVGGGGLDTQY
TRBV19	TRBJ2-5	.	ASSIARSPTETQY
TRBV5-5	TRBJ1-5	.	ASSLYDRFHSNQPQH
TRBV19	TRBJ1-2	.	ASSIRGFSDGYT
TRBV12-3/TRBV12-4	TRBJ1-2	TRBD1	ASSAQGALGYT
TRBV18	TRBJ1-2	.	ASSLRSRDSGYT
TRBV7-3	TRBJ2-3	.	ASSLSGTSTDTQY
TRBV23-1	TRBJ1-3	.	ASSPPYCGLSGNTIY
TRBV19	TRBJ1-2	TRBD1	ASSISRGNSYT
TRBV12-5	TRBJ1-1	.	ASGLAGGTEAF
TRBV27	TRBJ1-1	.	ASSLSEARRRDTEAF
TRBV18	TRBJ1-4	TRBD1	ASSPEGKGAKEKLF
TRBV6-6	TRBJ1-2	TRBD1	ASSMGTGGASYGYT
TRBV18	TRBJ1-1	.	ASSPSQGQGTTEAF
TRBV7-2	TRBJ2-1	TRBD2	ASSLVAGPNNEQF